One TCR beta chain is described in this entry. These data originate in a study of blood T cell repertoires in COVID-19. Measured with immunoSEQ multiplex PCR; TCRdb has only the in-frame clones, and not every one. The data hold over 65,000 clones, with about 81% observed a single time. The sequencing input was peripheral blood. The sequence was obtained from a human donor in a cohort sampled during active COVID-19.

The CDR3 region has the DNA TGTGCCAGCAGCGTAGGGCAGGGGGCCTACAATGAGCAGTTCTTC. Translated: CASSVGQGAYNEQFF. The rearrangement joins TRBV9 to TRBJ2-1; 7 nucleotides match TRBD1. V dropped 0 bases and J dropped 2; count of bases not matched to a gene: 2. This CDR3 region has 15 residues. Germline CDR1 and CDR2: SGDLS and YYNGEE.